This entry is about one T cell receptor beta chain. V gave up 4 bases and J gave up 0 bases; unmatched junction bases: 6. Germline CDR1 MGHRA, CDR2 YSYEKL. CDR3 size: 15 residues. The entry originates in a study of blood T cell repertoires in COVID-19. Study-wide background: The cDNA or gDNA used as material had been derived from T cells, B-cell-depleted T cells, or PBMCs.

Original data processing: Estimation of nucleated cell counts relied on the amplification of reference gene primers. The protocol was immunoSEQ multiplex PCR, while the TCRdb copy is restricted to in-frame clones and leaves out a portion. V and J calls and clone size come straight from that table; D and trimming were deduced from the DNA. The repertoire consists of 150,000 to 200,000 clones, with approximately 81% occurring once and the leading ten covering more than 14%. The clonotype was recovered from a woman between 65 and 79 years old with COVID-19, enrolled during active disease. The chain carries TRBV4-1 and TRBJ2-7, with 7 bases identical to TRBD1. Sequenced: peripheral blood. CDR3 in DNA: TGCGCCAGCAGCCGGTCGACAGGGCCCTCCTACGAGCAGTACTTC. This translates into CASSRSTGPSYEQYF.